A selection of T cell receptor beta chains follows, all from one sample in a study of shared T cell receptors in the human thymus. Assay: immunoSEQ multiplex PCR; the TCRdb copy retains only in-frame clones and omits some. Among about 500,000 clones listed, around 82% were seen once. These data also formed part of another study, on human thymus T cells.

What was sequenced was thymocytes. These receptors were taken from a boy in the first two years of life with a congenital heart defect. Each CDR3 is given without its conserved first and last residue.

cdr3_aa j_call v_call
ASSQDVGQGRGQETQY TRBJ2-5 TRBV4-3
ASSYGPPGKNEQF TRBJ2-1 TRBV6-5
ATRPSGSDYEQY - TRBV6-1
ASSYSSVGGSEQY - TRBV6-5
ASSLQIPGGTSSYNEQF TRBJ2-1 TRBV5-1
ASSQDGGARGSNQPQH TRBJ1-5 TRBV4-3
ASSHRRLDFRNEQF TRBJ2-1 TRBV4-3
ASSSRDIVNEQF TRBJ2-1 TRBV7-2
ASSPISPRAGGLENEQF TRBJ2-1 TRBV4-1
ASSPVAGPNYGYT TRBJ1-2 TRBV18
AITPGLGFEQF TRBJ2-1 TRBV10-3
ASSDVAGGDTQY TRBJ2-3 TRBV2
ASSQDRDSRAF TRBJ1-1 TRBV4-1
ASSLAGTPHEQY TRBJ2-7 TRBV5-1
ASHIGGYYNEQF TRBJ2-1 TRBV10-2
ASSPDRGWETQY TRBJ2-5 TRBV6-1
ASSQDSTSGYEQY TRBJ2-7 TRBV4-2
ASSFGVGTSDYEQY TRBJ2-7 TRBV5-4
ASSPVGGPYEQY TRBJ2-7 TRBV7-9
ASSGGVGDEQF TRBJ2-1 TRBV5-1
ASSRRQGGPPTDTQY TRBJ2-3 TRBV4-3
ASSPPPGRNPYEQY TRBJ2-7 TRBV18
ASSTGLAGATTDTQY TRBJ2-3 TRBV5-1
ASSFGLAGEFVRDEQF TRBJ2-1 TRBV7-8
ASSIGDRGDTEAF TRBJ1-1 TRBV19
ASQQTGNYNTGELF TRBJ2-2 TRBV10-1
ASSLRGLEKLF TRBJ1-4 TRBV5-1
ASQGQGLPGELF TRBJ2-2 TRBV6-4
GPTGTDTEAF TRBJ1-1 TRBV2
AIREDRGQFYEQY TRBJ2-7 TRBV10-3
ASSNPRGAYNQPQH TRBJ1-5 TRBV7-2
ASSALAGGASYNEQF TRBJ2-1 TRBV5-6
ASSEDQGMNTEAF TRBJ1-1 TRBV6-1
AWGPRDTNSPLH TRBJ1-6 TRBV30
ASSKASGRGKTQY TRBJ2-5 TRBV19
ASSLSGRSTDTQY TRBJ2-3 TRBV5-1
AISESQREVDTQY TRBJ2-3 TRBV10-3
ASSFSGSYEQY TRBJ2-7 TRBV27
ASSEYGPGGQETQY TRBJ2-5 TRBV25-1
ASRQNGEQY TRBJ2-7 TRBV14
ASSLKRSSGQETQY TRBJ2-5 TRBV7-2
ASRLINRASYEQY TRBJ2-7 TRBV27
ASSAGQGSLQDYGYT TRBJ1-2 TRBV2
AWSGGRADGELF TRBJ2-2 TRBV30
ASTSTDRGWTEAF TRBJ1-1 TRBV2
ASSRQFGTSGSTDTQY TRBJ2-3 TRBV2
ASSSEREAASYEQY TRBJ2-7 TRBV27
ASSEDPGLHYNEQF TRBJ2-1 TRBV25-1
ASSPNVAGVMDEQF TRBJ2-1 TRBV4-2
ASSFGGDYEQY TRBJ2-7 TRBV5-6
ASSFRQQETQY TRBJ2-5 TRBV27
ASSESYRNAEAF TRBJ1-1 TRBV25-1
ASSQGDRGCEQY TRBJ2-7 TRBV4-2
ASSLRDSDTQY TRBJ2-3 TRBV11-3
ATGRPSGRTGELF TRBJ2-2 TRBV15
ASRSLERAYGYT TRBJ1-2 TRBV6-5
ASSLDWQGHSGANVLT TRBJ2-6 TRBV7-9
ASSQGPGFGYGYT TRBJ1-2 TRBV4-2
ASSLGGEGDGYT TRBJ1-2 TRBV7-2
ASSLRFLAGGSQETQY TRBJ2-5 TRBV5-6